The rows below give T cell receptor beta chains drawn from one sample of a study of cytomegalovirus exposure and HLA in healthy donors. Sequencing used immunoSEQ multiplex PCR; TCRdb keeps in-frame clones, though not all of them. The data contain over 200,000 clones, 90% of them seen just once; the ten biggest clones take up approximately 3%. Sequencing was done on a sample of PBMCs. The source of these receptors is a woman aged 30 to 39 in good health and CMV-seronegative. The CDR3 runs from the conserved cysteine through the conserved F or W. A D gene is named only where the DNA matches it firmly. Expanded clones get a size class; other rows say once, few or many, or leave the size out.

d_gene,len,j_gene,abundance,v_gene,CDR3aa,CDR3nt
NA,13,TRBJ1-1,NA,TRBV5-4,CASSRLGNTEAFF,TGTGCCAGCAGCCGTCTGGGGAACACTGAAGCTTTCTTT
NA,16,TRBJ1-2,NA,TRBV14,CASSQDKFGGGYGYTF,TGTGCCAGCAGCCAAGATAAATTCGGGGGGGGCTATGGCTACACCTTC
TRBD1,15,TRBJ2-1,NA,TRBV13,CASSRRQDRGNEQFF,TGTGCCAGCAGCAGAAGACAGGACAGGGGCAATGAGCAGTTCTTC
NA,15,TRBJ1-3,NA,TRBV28,CASSLGPDRGNTIYF,TGTGCCAGCAGTTTGGGCCCCGACAGGGGAAACACCATATATTTT
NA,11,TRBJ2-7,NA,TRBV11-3,CASSFSYEQYF,TGTGCCAGCAGCTTCTCCTACGAGCAGTACTTC
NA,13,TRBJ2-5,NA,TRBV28,CASSSQGIETQYF,TGTGCCAGCAGTTCCCAGGGTATAGAGACCCAGTACTTC
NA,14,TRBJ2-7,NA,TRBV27,CASSLFPGHHEQYF,TGTGCCAGCAGTTTGTTCCCGGGACACCACGAGCAGTACTTC
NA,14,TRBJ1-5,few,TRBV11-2,CASSLGLGNQPQHF,TGTGCCAGCAGCTTAGGCCTCGGCAATCAGCCCCAGCATTTT
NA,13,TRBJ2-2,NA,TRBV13,CASSLQNTGELFF,TGTGCCAGCAGCTTACAGAACACCGGGGAGCTGTTTTTT
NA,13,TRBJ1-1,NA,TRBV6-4,CASSDGKINEAFF,TGTGCCAGCAGTGATGGGAAAATCAACGAAGCTTTCTTT
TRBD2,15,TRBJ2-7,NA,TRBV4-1,CASSQEPSGIYEQYF,TGCGCCAGCAGCCAAGAGCCTAGCGGGATTTACGAGCAGTACTTC
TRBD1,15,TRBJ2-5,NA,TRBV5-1,CASSLLDRGEETQYF,TGCGCCAGCAGCTTGCTGGACAGGGGAGAAGAGACCCAGTACTTC
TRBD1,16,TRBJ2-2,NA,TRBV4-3,CASSQVSTGGTGELFF,TGCGCCAGCAGCCAAGTATCTACAGGGGGCACCGGGGAGCTGTTTTTT
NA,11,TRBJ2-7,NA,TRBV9,CASSPPHEQYF,TGTGCCAGCAGCCCACCGCACGAGCAGTACTTC
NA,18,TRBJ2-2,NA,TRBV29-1,CSVVSARKDIANTGELFF,TGCAGCGTTGTATCGGCCAGGAAGGATATAGCGAACACCGGGGAGCTGTTTTTT
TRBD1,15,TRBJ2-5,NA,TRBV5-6,CASSHGTGGVETQYF,TGTGCCAGCAGCCATGGGACAGGCGGGGTGGAGACCCAGTACTTC
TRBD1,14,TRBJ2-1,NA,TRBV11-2,CASSLGQGADEQFF,TGTGCCAGCAGCCTAGGACAGGGGGCTGATGAGCAGTTCTTC
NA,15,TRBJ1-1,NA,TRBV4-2,CASRRSTGENTEAFF,TGTGCCAGCAGACGAAGTACAGGAGAGAACACTGAAGCTTTCTTT
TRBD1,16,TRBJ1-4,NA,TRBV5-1,CASSAGDSQFNEKLFF,TGCGCCAGCAGCGCCGGGGACAGCCAGTTTAATGAAAAACTGTTTTTT
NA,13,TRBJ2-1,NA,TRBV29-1,CSVERQISNEQFF,TGCAGCGTTGAAAGGCAAATAAGCAATGAGCAGTTCTTC
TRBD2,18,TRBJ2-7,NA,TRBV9,CASSAGLAGALTSYEQYF,TGTGCCAGCAGCGCGGGACTAGCGGGAGCCTTGACCTCCTACGAGCAGTACTTC
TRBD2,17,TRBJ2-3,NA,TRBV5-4,CASSLRLAGVSVDTQYF,TGTGCCAGCAGCCTTCGACTAGCGGGAGTGTCGGTAGATACGCAGTATTTT
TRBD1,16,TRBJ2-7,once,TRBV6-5,CASSYSRETGVYEQYF,TGTGCCAGCAGTTACTCGAGAGAGACAGGGGTTTATGAGCAGTACTTC
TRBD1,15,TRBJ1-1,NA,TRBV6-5,CASSYDGQGFLSAFF,TGTGCCAGCAGTTACGACGGACAGGGATTTTTATCGGCTTTCTTT
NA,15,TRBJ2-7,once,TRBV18,CASSPPGGKIGEQYF,TGTGCCAGCTCACCACCGGGCGGGAAGATAGGCGAGCAGTACTTC
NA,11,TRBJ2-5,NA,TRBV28,CASSWQETQYF,TGTGCCAGCAGTTGGCAAGAGACCCAGTACTTC
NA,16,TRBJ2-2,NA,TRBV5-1,CASSLGGSHESGELFF,TGCGCCAGCAGCTTAGGGGGATCGCACGAATCCGGGGAGCTGTTTTTT
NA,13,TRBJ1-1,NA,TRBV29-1,CSVPTGGSAEAFF,TGCAGCGTCCCCACCGGGGGCAGCGCTGAAGCTTTCTTT
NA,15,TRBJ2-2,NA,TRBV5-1,CASSLVGPDTGELFF,TGCGCCAGCAGCTTGGTCGGTCCGGACACCGGGGAGCTGTTTTTT
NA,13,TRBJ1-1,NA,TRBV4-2,CASSQRRDTEAFF,TGTGCCAGCAGCCAACGCCGGGATACTGAAGCTTTCTTT
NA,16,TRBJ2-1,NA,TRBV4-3,CASSHSILNSYNEQFF,TGCGCCAGCAGCCACTCTATCCTGAACTCCTACAATGAGCAGTTCTTC
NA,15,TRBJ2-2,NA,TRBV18,CASSTGMTNTGELFF,TGTGCCAGCTCAACGGGCATGACGAACACCGGGGAGCTGTTTTTT
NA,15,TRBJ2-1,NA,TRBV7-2,CASSPQHGSKPEQFF,TGTGCCAGCAGCCCCCAGCACGGGAGCAAACCTGAGCAGTTCTTC
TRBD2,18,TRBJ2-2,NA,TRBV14,CASSQDGGLAAYTGELFF,TGTGCCAGCAGCCAAGATGGGGGACTAGCGGCATACACCGGGGAGCTGTTTTTT
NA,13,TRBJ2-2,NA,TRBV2,CASSGTSTGELFF,TGTGCCAGCAGTGGGACAAGCACCGGGGAGCTGTTTTTT